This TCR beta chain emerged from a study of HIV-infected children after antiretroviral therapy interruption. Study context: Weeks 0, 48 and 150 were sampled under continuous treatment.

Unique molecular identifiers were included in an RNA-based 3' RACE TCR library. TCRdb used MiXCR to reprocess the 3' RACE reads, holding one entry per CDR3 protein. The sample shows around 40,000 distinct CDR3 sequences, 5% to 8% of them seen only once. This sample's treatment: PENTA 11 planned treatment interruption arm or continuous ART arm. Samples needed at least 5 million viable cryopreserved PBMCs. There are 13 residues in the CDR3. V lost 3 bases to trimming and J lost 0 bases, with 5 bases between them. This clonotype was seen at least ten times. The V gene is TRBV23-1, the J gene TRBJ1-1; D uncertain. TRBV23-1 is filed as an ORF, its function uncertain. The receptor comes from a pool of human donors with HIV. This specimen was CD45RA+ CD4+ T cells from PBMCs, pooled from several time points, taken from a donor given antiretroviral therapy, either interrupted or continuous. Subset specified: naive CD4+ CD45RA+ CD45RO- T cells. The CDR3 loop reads CASSQTVNTEAFF. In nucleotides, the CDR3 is TGCGCCAGCAGTCAGACCGTGAACACTGAAGCTTTCTTT.